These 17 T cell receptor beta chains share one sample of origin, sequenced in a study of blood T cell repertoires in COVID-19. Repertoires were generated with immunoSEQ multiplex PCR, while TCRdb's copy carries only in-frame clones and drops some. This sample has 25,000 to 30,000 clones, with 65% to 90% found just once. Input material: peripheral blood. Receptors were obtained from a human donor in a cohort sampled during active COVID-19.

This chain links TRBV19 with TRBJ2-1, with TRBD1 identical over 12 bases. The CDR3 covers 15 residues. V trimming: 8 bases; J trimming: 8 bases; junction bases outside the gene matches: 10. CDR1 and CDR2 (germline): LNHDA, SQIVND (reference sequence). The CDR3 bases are TGTGCCAGTTCCCTTCCGGGACAGGGGGCAGATGAGCAGTTCTTC. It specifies CASSLPGQGADEQFF. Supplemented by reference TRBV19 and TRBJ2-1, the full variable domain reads DGGITQSPKYLFRKEGQNVTLSCEQNLNHDAMYWYRQDPGQGLRLIYYSQIVNDFQKGDIAEGYSVSREKKESFPLTVTSAQKNPTAFYLCASSLPGQGADEQFFGPGTRLTVL.

The CDR3 spells CASSQDPSSGGLSYEQYF. The CDR3 nucleotides read TGCGCCAGCAGCCAAGATCCCTCTAGCGGGGGCCTCTCCTACGAGCAGTACTTC. The chain joins TRBV4-1 to TRBJ2-7; TRBD2 matches at 10 bases. The germline gives CDR1 MGHRA, CDR2 YSYEKL. Trimming cost V 0 bases and J 0 bases; bases outside gene matches: 8. The CDR3 totals 18 residues.

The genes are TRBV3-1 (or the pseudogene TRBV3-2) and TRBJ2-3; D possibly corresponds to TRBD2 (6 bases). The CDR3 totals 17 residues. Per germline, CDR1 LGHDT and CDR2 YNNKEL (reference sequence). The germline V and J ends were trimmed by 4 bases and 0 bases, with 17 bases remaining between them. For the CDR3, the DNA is TGTGCCAGCAGCCCGGGGACTGGCGGGTGGAGCACAGATACGCAGTATTTT. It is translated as CASSPGTGGWSTDTQYF.

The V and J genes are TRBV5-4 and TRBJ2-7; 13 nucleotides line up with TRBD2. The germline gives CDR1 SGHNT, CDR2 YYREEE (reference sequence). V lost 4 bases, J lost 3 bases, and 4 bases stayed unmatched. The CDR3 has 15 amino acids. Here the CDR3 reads CASSMGLAGIYEQYF. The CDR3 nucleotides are TGTGCCAGCAGCATGGGACTAGCGGGGATCTACGAGCAGTACTTC.

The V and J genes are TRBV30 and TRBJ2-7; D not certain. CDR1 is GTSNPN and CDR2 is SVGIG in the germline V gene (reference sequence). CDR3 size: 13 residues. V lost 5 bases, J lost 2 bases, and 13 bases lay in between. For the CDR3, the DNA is TGTGCCTGGTCAGAGGTGTCTACCTACGAGCAGTACTTC. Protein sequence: CAWSEVSTYEQYF. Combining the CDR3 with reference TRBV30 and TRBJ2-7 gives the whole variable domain SQTIHQWPATLVQPVGSPLSLECTVEGTSNPNLYWYRQAAGRGLQLLFYSVGIGQISSEVPQNLSASRPQDRQFILSSKKLLLSDSGFYLCAWSEVSTYEQYFGPGTRLTVT.

CDR3 DNA: TGCGCCAGCAGCCAAGACGGAGCGGGAGGGCGCGAGACCCAGTACTTC. Encoded protein: CASSQDGAGGRETQYF. V usage is TRBV4-3 and J usage is TRBJ2-5; TRBD2 matches at 10 bases. CDR1 and CDR2 from the germline V gene are LGHNA and YSLEER. V was clipped by 0 bases and J by 5 bases; unmatched bases: 6. The CDR3 is 16 amino acids.

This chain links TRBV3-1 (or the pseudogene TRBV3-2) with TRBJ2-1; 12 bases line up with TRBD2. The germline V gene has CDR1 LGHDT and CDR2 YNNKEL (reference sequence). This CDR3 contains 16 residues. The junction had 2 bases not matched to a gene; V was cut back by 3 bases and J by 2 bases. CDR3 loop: CASSQRLAGAYNEQFF. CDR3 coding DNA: TGTGCCAGCAGCCAGCGACTAGCGGGAGCCTACAATGAGCAGTTCTTC.

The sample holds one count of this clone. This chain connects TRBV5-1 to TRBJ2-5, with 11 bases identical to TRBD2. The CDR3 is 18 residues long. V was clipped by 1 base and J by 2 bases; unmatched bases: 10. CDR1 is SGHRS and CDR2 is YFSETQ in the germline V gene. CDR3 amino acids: CASSLSLAGGSGQETQYF. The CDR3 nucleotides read TGCGCCAGCAGCTTGTCGCTAGCGGGAGGTTCGGGACAAGAGACCCAGTACTTC.

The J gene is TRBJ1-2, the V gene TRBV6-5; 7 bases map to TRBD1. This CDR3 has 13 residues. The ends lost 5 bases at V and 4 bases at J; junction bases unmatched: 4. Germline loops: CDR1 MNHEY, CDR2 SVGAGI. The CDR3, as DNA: TGTGCCAGCAGTAAACAGGGGAGCTATGGCTACACCTTC. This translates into CASSKQGSYGYTF.

The CDR3: CASSFGGVTGELFF. The CDR3 nucleotides read TGTGCCAGCAGTTTTGGGGGGGTCACCGGGGAGCTGTTTTTT. V and J are TRBV27 and TRBJ2-2; 7 nucleotides match TRBD2. From germline, CDR1 is MNHEY and CDR2 SMNVEV (reference sequence). This CDR3 contains 14 residues. V lost 3 bases and J lost 4; bases outside the gene matches: 2.

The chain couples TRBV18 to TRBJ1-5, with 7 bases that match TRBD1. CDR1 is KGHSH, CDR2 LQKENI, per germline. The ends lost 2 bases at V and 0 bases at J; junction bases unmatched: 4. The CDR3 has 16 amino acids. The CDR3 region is CASSPGTEYSNQPQHF. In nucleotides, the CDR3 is TGTGCCAGCTCACCAGGGACAGAGTATAGCAATCAGCCCCAGCATTTT.

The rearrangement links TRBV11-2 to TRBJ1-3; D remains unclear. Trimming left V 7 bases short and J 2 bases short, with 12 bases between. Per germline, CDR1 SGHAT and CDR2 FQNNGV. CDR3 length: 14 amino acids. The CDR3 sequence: CASMMPRAGNTIYF. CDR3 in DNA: TGTGCCAGCATGATGCCGAGGGCTGGAAACACCATATATTTT.

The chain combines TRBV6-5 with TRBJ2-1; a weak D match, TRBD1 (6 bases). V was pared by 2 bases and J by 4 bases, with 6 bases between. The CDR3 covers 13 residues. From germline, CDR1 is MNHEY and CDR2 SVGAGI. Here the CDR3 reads CASSYGQYNEQFF. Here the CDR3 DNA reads TGTGCCAGCAGTTACGGACAGTACAATGAGCAGTTCTTC.

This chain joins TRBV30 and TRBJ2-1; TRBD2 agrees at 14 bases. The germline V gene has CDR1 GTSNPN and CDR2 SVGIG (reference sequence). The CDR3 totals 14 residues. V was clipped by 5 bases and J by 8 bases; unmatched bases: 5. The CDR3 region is CAWGLAGGTYEQFF. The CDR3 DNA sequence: TGTGCCTGGGGACTAGCGGGAGGAACGTATGAGCAGTTCTTC.

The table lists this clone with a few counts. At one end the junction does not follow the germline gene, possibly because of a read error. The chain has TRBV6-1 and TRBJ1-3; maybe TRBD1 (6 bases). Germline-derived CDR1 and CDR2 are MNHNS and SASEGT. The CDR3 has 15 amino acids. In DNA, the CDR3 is TGTGCCAGCAGGGAAGGGGCAGGGGTTGGAAACACCATATATTTT. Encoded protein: CASREGAGVGNTIYF.

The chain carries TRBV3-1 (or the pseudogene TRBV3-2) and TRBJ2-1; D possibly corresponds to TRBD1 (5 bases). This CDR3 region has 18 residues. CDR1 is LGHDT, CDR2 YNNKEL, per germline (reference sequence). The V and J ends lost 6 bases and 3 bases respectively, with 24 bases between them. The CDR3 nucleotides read TGTGCCAGCAGACATTCGTCAGGGATACTTAGAAACTACAATGAGCAGTTCTTC. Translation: CASRHSSGILRNYNEQFF.

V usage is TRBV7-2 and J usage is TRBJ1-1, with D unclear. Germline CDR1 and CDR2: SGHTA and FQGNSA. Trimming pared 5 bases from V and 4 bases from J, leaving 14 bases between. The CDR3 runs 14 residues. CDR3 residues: CASSASGRVTEAFF. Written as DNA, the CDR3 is TGTGCCAGCAGCGCTAGCGGTAGGGTCACTGAAGCTTTCTTT.